This TCR beta chain came from a study of CXCR3-negative and CXCR3-positive naive CD8 T cells. UMI-labeled 5' RACE yielded the TRB cDNA libraries. Reprocessing the 5' RACE reads, TCRdb reports a single entry for every CDR3 protein and omits DNA. The sample has roughly 56,000 distinct CDR3 sequences. Germline values: CDR1 LNHNV, CDR2 YYDKDF (reference sequence). CDR3 length equals 11 residues. The sequence came from a human donor in good health. Some clones in this sample may be carry-over from other donors' samples. The V call is TRBV15, the J call TRBJ1-2; the TRBD1 assignment by TCRdb is unverifiable without DNA. Sequenced sample: naive CXCR3- CD8+ T cells from blood. The subset here: CD45RO-CCR7+CD27+CD95- naive CD8+ T cells lacking CXCR3 (TNR3-). CDR3 sequence: CATASGDGYTF.